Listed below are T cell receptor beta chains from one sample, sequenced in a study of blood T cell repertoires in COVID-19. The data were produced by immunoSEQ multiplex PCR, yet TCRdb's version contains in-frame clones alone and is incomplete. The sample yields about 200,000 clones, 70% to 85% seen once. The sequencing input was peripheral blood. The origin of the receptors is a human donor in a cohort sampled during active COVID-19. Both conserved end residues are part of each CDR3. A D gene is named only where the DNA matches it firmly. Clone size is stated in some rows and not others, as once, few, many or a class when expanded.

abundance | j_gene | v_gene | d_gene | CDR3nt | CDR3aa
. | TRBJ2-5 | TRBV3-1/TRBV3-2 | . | TGTGCCAGCAGGGGTGGGGGGAGTCAGGGAAGCAAGACCCAGTACTTC | CASRGGGSQGSKTQYF
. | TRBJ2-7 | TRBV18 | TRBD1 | TGTGCCAGCTCACCAGGGGGACAGGGAAACGAGCAGTACTTC | CASSPGGQGNEQYF
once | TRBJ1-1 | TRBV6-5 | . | TGTGCCAGCAGCCCCCCGGGAGGAGGAGCTTTCTTT | CASSPPGGGAFF
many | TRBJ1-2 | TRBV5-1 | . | TGCGCCAGCAGCTTGACGGGGGGCGATGGCTACACCTTC | CASSLTGGDGYTF
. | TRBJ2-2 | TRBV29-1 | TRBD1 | TGCAGCGTTGTCTCCGGGACAGTTGGCACCGGGGAGCTGTTTTTT | CSVVSGTVGTGELFF
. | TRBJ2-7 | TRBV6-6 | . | TGTGCCAGCAGTCGGACCGACGGGTCCTACGAGCAGTACTTC | CASSRTDGSYEQYF
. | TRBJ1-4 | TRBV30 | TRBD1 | TGTGCCTGGAGTACCTCGACAGGGCTGAAGGGAAAACTGTTTTTT | CAWSTSTGLKGKLFF
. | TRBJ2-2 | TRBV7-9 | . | TGTGCCAGCAGCCCTCGGGGAGGGAACACCGGGGAGCTGTTTTTT | CASSPRGGNTGELFF
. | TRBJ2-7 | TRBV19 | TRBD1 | TGTGCCAGTAGTAGACAGGGGAAGGTCTACGAGCAGTACTTC | CASSRQGKVYEQYF
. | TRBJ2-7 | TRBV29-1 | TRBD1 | TGCAGCGTTGAGTGGGGGGACAGGGGTTTTGAGGGCGAGCAGTACTTC | CSVEWGDRGFEGEQYF